The rows below give T cell receptor beta chains drawn from one sample of a study of blood T cells in healthy people across ages. TCRdb ran MiXCR on the 5' RACE reads and lists one entry per CDR3 protein. There are under 1,000,000 distinct CDR3 sequences in the sample; about 37% occur only once, and 10% to 15% lies in the top ten. The sample taken for sequencing was blood. Receptor source: a young man in good health. Both conserved end residues are trimmed from each CDR3.

TRBV4-1,ASSQEVNQPQH
TRBV7-9,AAGGLTNEKLF
TRBV6-2/TRBV6-3,ASSYSPVSGSTDTQY
TRBV4-3,ASSQQSGESNSPLH
TRBV20-1,SAREGFQQF
TRBV5-1,ASSFSPRRQGVADTQY
TRBV30,GGLSGANVLT
TRBV7-2,ASSPVGTGHNEQF
TRBV20-1,SAASPLAGALQGDTQY
TRBV12-3/TRBV12-4,ASSLGRSPPSYNEQF
TRBV12-3/TRBV12-4,ASSLGAGTEAF
TRBV6-1,ASSPGDSIYEQY
TRBV5-1,ASSLDSEVSTQY
TRBV4-1,ASSQPGRSGELF
TRBV3-1,ASSQEIGTGVAGANVLT
TRBV28,ASSLGMGHSPLH
TRBV5-1,ANSSTRDSPNYGYT
TRBV7-6,ASSLVNLATTNEKLF
TRBV28,ASSAQGSQETQY
TRBV7-2,ASSLAGPRARSGNTIY